What follows are 24 T cell receptor beta chains derived from one specimen sequenced in a study of T cell repertoires in cytomegalovirus infection. TCRdb called the reads again in MiXCR, with one record for every CDR3 protein. The profile shows hundreds of thousands of distinct CDR3 sequences, roughly 12% of them singletons. The specimen sequenced was PBMCs. These receptors all stem from a human donor in good health (CMV status not recorded). Some clones in this sample may be carry-over from other donors' samples.

This rearrangement joins TRBV6-2 or TRBV6-3 to TRBJ2-1; D assignment may be TRBD1 or TRBD2 (5 bases each). The germline V gene encodes CDR1 MNHEY and CDR2 SVGEGT. Trimming removed 5 bases at V and 7 bases at J, with 18 bases between. The CDR3 spans 15 residues. The CDR3 spells CASSGAPGISNEQFF. Written as DNA, the CDR3 is TGTGCCAGCAGTGGGGCCCCCGGGATATCTAATGAGCAGTTCTTC.

Many counts were recorded for this clonotype. The CDR3 DNA sequence: TGTGCCAGCAGCACTGACACCTATGGCTACACCTTC. It yields the protein CASSTDTYGYTF. This chain links TRBV6-6 with TRBJ1-2; D call uncertain. CDR3 length equals 12 residues. Germline V lookup: CDR1 MNHNY, CDR2 SVGAGI (reference sequence). The V gene lost 6 bases and the J gene lost 4 bases, with 9 bases spanning the gap.

A word on this clonotype: This may be a read error: a much more frequent sequence differs by one nucleotide. This chain uses TRBV29-1 with TRBJ2-5, with 8 bases fitting TRBD2. V lost 4 bases and J lost 6; bases outside the gene matches: 7. The CDR3 spans 13 residues. Per germline, CDR1 SQVTM and CDR2 ANQGSEA. The CDR3 here is CSVAAGAAKTQYF. CDR3 DNA sequence: TGCAGCGTTGCAGCGGGAGCTGCAAAGACCCAGTACTTC.

This clonotype was counted at least ten times. V usage is TRBV7-3 and J usage is TRBJ2-2; D possibly corresponds to TRBD1 (6 bases). V was pared by 1 base and J by 6 bases, with 9 bases between. Germline loops: CDR1 SGHTA, CDR2 FQGTGA. CDR3 length equals 14 residues. For the CDR3, the DNA is TGTGCCAGCAGCTTAATGGGGGCGGCCGGGGAGCTGTTTTTT. It encodes CASSLMGAAGELFF.

This clonotype was recorded many times. The chain uses TRBV5-4 and TRBJ2-1; 9 bases line up with TRBD2. CDR3 length equals 16 residues. The trim removed 2 bases at V and 3 bases at J, leaving 6 bases unmatched. CDR1 and CDR2 (germline): SGHNT, YYREEE (reference sequence). The CDR3 DNA reads TGTGCCAGCAGCTTTCCTAGCGGGGTAAACTACAATGAGCAGTTCTTC. Its protein is CASSFPSGVNYNEQFF. Using reference TRBV5-4 and TRBJ2-1 for the parts outside the CDR3, the full variable domain is ETGVTQSPTHLIKTRGQQVTLRCSSQSGHNTVSWYQQALGQGPQFIFQYYREEENGRGNFPPRFSGLQFPNYSSELNVNALELDDSALYLCASSFPSGVNYNEQFFGPGTRLTVL.

Comment on this clonotype: The conserved phenylalanine or tryptophan normally closing the CDR3 is absent here, so this likely arose from a read error. V and J are TRBV9 and TRBJ2-3, with TRBD2 matching over 12 bases. Germline-derived CDR1 and CDR2 are SGDLS and YYNGEE. Losses at the gene ends were 4 bases for V and 2 bases for J; bases not matched to a gene: 5. The CDR3 length is 16 residues. CDR3 sequence (DNA): TGTGCCAGCAGCATCACTAGCGGGGGGTACACAGATACGCAGTATCTT. Translating it yields CASSITSGGYTDTQYL.

In this sample, this clonotype turned up many times. The chain joins TRBV20-1 to TRBJ2-3, with a possible D match to TRBD2 (6 bases). Germline CDR1 DFQATT, CDR2 SNEGSKA (reference sequence). V was shortened by 0 bases and J by 3 bases, with 13 bases between the two germline ends. The CDR3 loop spans 15 amino acids. This CDR3 is CSARDLTRSTDTQYF. The CDR3 DNA is TGCAGTGCTAGAGATCTGACTAGAAGTACAGATACGCAGTATTTT.

At least ten counts were recorded for this clonotype. The gene calls are TRBV12-3 or TRBV12-4 and TRBJ2-1; D gene unclear. The CDR3 is 12 residues long. Trimming stripped 6 bases from V and 8 bases from J, with 11 bases between. The CDR3 coding sequence is TGTGCCAGCAGCGATTCTGGGTATGAGCAGTTCTTC. Translation: CASSDSGYEQFF.

This clonotype was picked up many times. The CDR3 region is CASSLAGRELGNTIYF. CDR3 in DNA: TGTGCCAGCAGCTTAGCCGGCAGGGAGTTGGGAAACACCATATATTTT. The V call is TRBV7-6, the J call TRBJ1-3; possible D gene TRBD1, 5 bases. The CDR3 consists of 16 residues. CDR1 SGHVS and CDR2 FNYEAQ come from the germline V gene. Trimming stripped 0 bases from V and 4 bases from J, with 13 bases between.

This clonotype has at least ten counts. The chain recombines TRBV10-3 with TRBJ2-3, with D perhaps matching TRBD1 (6 bases). This CDR3 contains 15 residues. With 3 bases removed from V and 2 bases from J, the gap between germline ends came to 12 bases. Germline CDR1 reads ENHRY; CDR2 reads SYGVKD. The CDR3 DNA is TGTGCCATCAGTGATGGGGGCGGGTCCACAGATACGCAGTATTTT. Translated: CAISDGGGSTDTQYF.

Only a few counts were recorded for this clonotype. This sequence joins TRBV25-1 and TRBJ1-4, with unresolved D. There are 15 residues in the CDR3. V shed 2 bases and J shed 4 bases, with 11 bases lying between them. Germline V gives CDR1 MGHDK, CDR2 SYGVNS. The CDR3 is CASSEPAAFNEKLFF. Written as DNA, the CDR3 is TGTGCCAGCAGTGAACCGGCAGCCTTTAATGAAAAACTGTTTTTT.

V gene TRBV25-1 combines with J gene TRBJ2-7; D possibly corresponds to TRBD1 (6 bases). The CDR3 consists of 13 residues. Germline V CDR1 and CDR2: MGHDK, SYGVNS. V was trimmed by 4 bases and J by 3 bases, leaving 10 bases between them. DNA of the CDR3: TGTGCCAGCAGTGCGCCGGGACACTACGAGCAGTACTTC. Protein product: CASSAPGHYEQYF.

This clonotype appeared many times. This chain links TRBV13 with TRBJ2-7; D gene uncertain. Per germline, CDR1 PRHDT and CDR2 FYEKMQ (reference sequence). Trimming removed 3 bases at V and 6 bases at J, with 6 bases between. The length of the CDR3 is 11 residues. This CDR3 is CASSLSSEQYF. CDR3 nucleotides: TGTGCCAGCAGCTTGTCGTCCGAGCAGTACTTC.

CDR3 coding DNA: TGTGCCAGTAGCTCCACTCAGGGTTCGACGATCACCGGGGAGCTGTTTTTT. Its protein product is CASSSTQGSTITGELFF. The chain employs TRBV19 and TRBJ2-2; tentatively, D is TRBD1 (5 bases). V was clipped by 6 bases and J by 4 bases, with 21 bases between them. CDR3 size: 17 residues. Germline V gene sequence: CDR1 LNHDA, CDR2 SQIVND (reference sequence).

The chain joins TRBV20-1 to TRBJ2-7; D gene unclear. V lost 5 bases and J lost 0, with 11 bases in between. The CDR3 spans 13 residues. CDR1 DFQATT and CDR2 SNEGSKA come from the germline V gene (reference sequence). The CDR3 loop is CSALPASSYEQYF. The CDR3 region has the DNA TGCAGTGCTCTACCGGCTAGCTCCTACGAGCAGTACTTC.

The gene calls are TRBV12-3 or TRBV12-4 and TRBJ2-7; D might be TRBD2 (5 bases). The CDR3 runs to 14 residues. V gave up 7 bases and J gave up 5 bases, with 18 bases separating them. DNA of the CDR3: TGTGCCAGCACCTCACATCGGGGTGTCAACGAGCAGTACTTC. Amino acid sequence: CASTSHRGVNEQYF.

This clonotype has only a few counts. The chain joins TRBV3-1 to TRBJ2-7; 8 bases line up with TRBD2. This CDR3 contains 17 residues. Trimming took 0 bases from V and 0 from J; bases not matched to a gene: 7. CDR1 and CDR2 from the germline V gene are LGHDT and YNNKEL (reference sequence). In DNA form, the CDR3 reads TGTGCCAGCAGCCAAGAAGGAGCGGGGGTCACCTCCTACGAGCAGTACTTC. It yields the protein CASSQEGAGVTSYEQYF.

This clonotype appeared a few times. The chain is built from TRBV28 and TRBJ2-7; 11 bases map to TRBD2. The J segment lost 1 base and the V segment lost 6 bases, leaving 8 bases of the junction unmatched. This CDR3 is 16 amino acids long. CDR1 is MDHEN and CDR2 is SYDVKM in the germline V gene. CDR3 protein: CASSWNLAGGSYEQYF. The DNA of the CDR3 is TGTGCCAGCAGCTGGAATCTAGCGGGAGGTTCCTACGAGCAGTACTTC. The full variable domain, in which reference TRBV28 and TRBJ2-7 provide the parts outside the CDR3, is DVKVTQSSRYLVKRTGEKVFLECVQDMDHENMFWYRQDPGLGLRLIYFSYDVKMKEKGDIPEGYSVSREKKERFSLILESASTNQTSMYLCASSWNLAGGSYEQYFGPGTRLTVT.

In its sample, this clonotype was seen many times. V usage is TRBV12-3 or TRBV12-4 and J usage is TRBJ2-1, with D possibly TRBD1 on 5 matching bases. Trimming stripped 7 bases from V and 5 bases from J, with 18 bases between. This CDR3 contains 15 residues. The CDR3 nucleotides are TGTGCCAGCATTCCACAAGCAGGGCTAAACAATGAGCAGTTCTTC. Its protein product is CASIPQAGLNNEQFF.

To note about this clonotype: Just one base apart from a much larger clone, this may be a read error. The rearrangement joins TRBV5-1 to TRBJ1-1; 7 bases line up with TRBD1. Germline V lookup: CDR1 SGHRS, CDR2 YFSETQ. The CDR3 runs 14 residues. The V segment lost 0 bases and the J segment 7 bases; nucleotides outside the gene matches: 6. CDR3 sequence reads: CASSLGQGGNEAFF. CDR3 DNA: TGCGCCAGCAGCTTGGGACAGGGAGGCAATGAAGCTTTCTTT. The full variable domain, its missing parts supplied by reference TRBV5-1 and TRBJ1-1, is KAGVTQTPRYLIKTRGQQVTLSCSPISGHRSVSWYQQTPGQGLQFLFEYFSETQRNKGNFPGRFSGRQFSNSRSEMNVSTLELGDSALYLCASSLGQGGNEAFFGQGTRLTVV.

The gene calls are TRBV29-1 and TRBJ2-2; TRBD1 matches at 10 bases. Trimming at V came to 7 bases and at J to 6 bases, leaving 5 bases not matched to a gene. CDR3 length: 13 residues. Germline-derived CDR1 and CDR2 are SQVTM and ANQGSEA. The CDR3 protein is CSGPTGGSGELFF. The CDR3 DNA reads TGCAGCGGCCCGACAGGGGGCTCCGGGGAGCTGTTTTTT.

This clonotype was detected a few times. The CDR3 region has the DNA TGCAGTGCTAGAGATCAAGAGAGATTGAACACTGAAGCTTTCTTT. Its protein product is CSARDQERLNTEAFF. The J gene is TRBJ1-1, the V gene TRBV20-1; D is undetermined. The CDR3 covers 15 residues. Per germline, CDR1 DFQATT and CDR2 SNEGSKA (reference sequence). V lost 0 bases to trimming and J lost 0 bases, with 11 bases between them.

This clonotype was observed many times. DNA for the CDR3: TGCAGTGCTAGAGTCCCACTAGGGAAAGAGACCCAGTACTTC. Residues: CSARVPLGKETQYF. This sequence joins TRBV20-1 and TRBJ2-5, with D perhaps matching TRBD2 (5 bases). CDR3 size: 14 residues. The germline V gene has CDR1 DFQATT and CDR2 SNEGSKA (reference sequence). V was clipped by 1 base and J by 3 bases, with 12 bases between them.

This clonotype was recorded many times. The DNA of the CDR3 is TGTGCCAGCAGCCGGGTTGGCAGAAGCTCCTATAATTCACCCCTCCACTTT. This translates into CASSRVGRSSYNSPLHF. The chain joins TRBV7-9 to TRBJ1-6; no definite D call. V lost 5 bases and J lost 0, with 14 bases in between. This CDR3 has 17 amino acids. Germline V CDR1 and CDR2: SEHNR, FQNEAQ (reference sequence). Looking up the rest from reference TRBV7-9 and TRBJ1-6 gives the full variable domain: DTGVSQNPRHKITKRGQNVTFRCDPISEHNRLYWYRQTLGQGPEFLTYFQNEAQLEKSRLLSDRFSAERPKGSFSTLEIQRTEQGDSAMYLCASSRVGRSSYNSPLHFGNGTRLTVT.